The present entry profiles one T cell receptor beta chain with its context. The data stem from a study of shared clonotypes between healthy human individuals. The germline V gene encodes CDR1 SGHTA and CDR2 FQGNSA. The CDR3 loop spans 15 amino acids. The germline V and J ends were trimmed by 2 bases and 4 bases, with 13 bases remaining between them. Naivety among CD8 cells was defined by CD45RO negativity and positive CCR7 selection, thereby excluding terminally differentiated effector memory CD45RA+ cells. The table came from immunoSEQ multiplex PCR; TCRdb's copy has only in-frame clones and leaves some out. The table includes 650,000 to 800,000 clones, roughly 94% detected once.

V usage is TRBV7-2 and J usage is TRBJ2-3; a possible D gene is TRBD2 (5 bases). The clonotype comes from a man aged 25-45 years in good health. Sequencing was performed on naive CD8+ T cells sorted from blood. The CDR3 sequence is CASSLKGVAPDTQYF. The CDR3 coding sequence is TGTGCCAGCAGCTTAAAGGGAGTTGCCCCAGATACGCAGTATTTT. Full variable domain (remainder filled in from reference TRBV7-2 and TRBJ2-3): GAGVSQSPSNKVTEKGKDVELRCDPISGHTALYWYRQSLGQGLEFLIYFQGNSAPDKSGLPSDRFSAERTGGSVSTLTIQRTQQEDSAVYLCASSLKGVAPDTQYFGPGTRLTVL.